The 20 T cell receptor beta chains reported below all come from one sample, sequenced in a study of blood T cell repertoires in COVID-19. The data were produced by immunoSEQ multiplex PCR, yet TCRdb's version contains in-frame clones alone and is incomplete. The table shows about 98,000 clones, with 86% occurring only once. Sequencing was performed on peripheral blood. All receptors derive from a man aged 45-65 years with acute or convalescent COVID-19.

This clone was recorded only once. This chain links TRBV28 with TRBJ2-5, with D maybe TRBD2 (6 bases). Trimming pared 3 bases from V and 5 bases from J, leaving 13 bases between. Germline-derived CDR1 and CDR2 are MDHEN and SYDVKM. CDR3 length: 14 residues. This chain's CDR3 is CASSFEGGFETQYF. As DNA, the CDR3 is TGTGCCAGCAGTTTCGAGGGAGGCTTTGAGACCCAGTACTTC.

V gene TRBV10-3 combines with J gene TRBJ1-1, with 7 positions matching TRBD1. CDR3 length: 14 amino acids. CDR1 is ENHRY and CDR2 is SYGVKD in the germline V gene. After removal of 4 bases from V and 5 bases from J, the junction contained 7 bases not matched to a gene. CDR3: CAISVGDSVTEAFF. The CDR3, as DNA: TGTGCCATCAGTGTGGGGGACAGTGTTACTGAAGCTTTCTTT.

This clone was seen a handful of times. The chain uses TRBV27 and TRBJ2-7, with 8 bases matching TRBD1. The CDR3 totals 13 residues. Germline assignment: CDR1 MNHEY and CDR2 SMNVEV (reference sequence). The V and J ends lost 4 bases and 2 bases, in that order; junction bases with no gene match: 1. The CDR3 coding sequence is TGTGCCAGCAGTTCAGGGGGCCCCTACGAGCAGTACTTC. It yields the protein CASSSGGPYEQYF.

V is TRBV20-1 and J is TRBJ2-1; the D gene is possibly TRBD2 (5 bases). The V end lost 3 bases, the J end lost 5 bases, and 5 bases lay between the germline ends. The CDR3 has 11 amino acids. CDR1 DFQATT and CDR2 SNEGSKA come from the germline V gene (reference sequence). CDR3 bases: TGCAGTGCTAGGACTAACAATGAGCAGTTCTTC. Its translation: CSARTNNEQFF.

This clone is a singleton in its sample. The V call is TRBV9, the J call TRBJ1-2, with 9 bases fitting TRBD1. The V gene end was trimmed by 3 bases and the J gene end by 4 bases; junction bases not matched to a gene: 7. The CDR3 loop spans 15 amino acids. Germline V gives CDR1 SGDLS, CDR2 YYNGEE. The CDR3 sequence: CASSGTGDRPYGYTF. The CDR3 nucleotides are TGTGCCAGCAGCGGGACAGGGGACCGCCCCTATGGCTACACCTTC.

The chain has TRBV7-6 and TRBJ1-3, with TRBD1 matching over 10 bases. This CDR3 contains 18 residues. The ends lost 3 bases at V and 0 bases at J; junction bases unmatched: 8. From germline, CDR1 is SGHVS and CDR2 FNYEAQ. CDR3 bases: TGTGCCAGCAGCTTGGGACAGGGGCGCATGAGCTCTGGAAACACCATATATTTT. Its protein product is CASSLGQGRMSSGNTIYF.

This sequence joins TRBV2 and TRBJ1-2; D gene uncertain. This CDR3 spans 12 amino acids. V was trimmed by 7 bases and J by 4 bases, leaving 10 bases between them. CDR1 is SNHLY and CDR2 is FYNNEI in the germline V gene. The CDR3 reads CASKGGGYGYTF. In DNA form, the CDR3 reads TGTGCCAGCAAGGGAGGTGGCTATGGCTACACCTTC.

The V call is TRBV10-1, the J call TRBJ2-7; no reliable D call. Between the trimmed V and J ends, which lost 6 bases and 5 bases, there was a span of 17 bases. This CDR3 contains 14 residues. Germline V gene lookup returns CDR1 WNHNN and CDR2 SYGVQD (reference sequence). The CDR3 coding sequence is TGCGCCAGCAGCAACAGCATAAACCCCGACGAGCAGTACTTC. Translating gives CASSNSINPDEQYF.

This clone was recorded once. The chain recombines TRBV18 with TRBJ2-1; TRBD2 aligns across 10 bases. Per germline, CDR1 KGHSH and CDR2 LQKENI. The CDR3 loop spans 17 amino acids. V dropped 6 bases and J dropped 4; count of bases not matched to a gene: 12. The CDR3 is CASSHSVGLADYNEQFF. As DNA, the CDR3 is TGTGCCAGCTCTCACTCAGTAGGACTAGCGGATTACAATGAGCAGTTCTTC.

J is TRBJ1-3 and V is TRBV6-5; 7 positions agree with TRBD1. The CDR3 covers 14 residues. The V gene end was trimmed by 8 bases and the J gene end by 8 bases; junction bases not matched to a gene: 12. Germline V CDR1 and CDR2: MNHEY, SVGAGI. CDR3 residues: CASGPTGSIHTIYF. In DNA form, the CDR3 reads TGTGCCAGCGGACCGACAGGGTCGATTCACACCATATATTTT.

The chain has TRBV4-1 and TRBJ1-5, with D uncertain. The V end was cut by 4 bases, the J end by 7 bases, with 17 bases between. CDR3 size: 15 residues. Germline lookup yields CDR1 MGHRA and CDR2 YSYEKL. The CDR3 region has the DNA TGCGCCAGCAGCCCCCTCTCGAGCGTAGGACAGCCCCAGCATTTT. Amino acids: CASSPLSSVGQPQHF.

This clone is categorized as hyperexpanded (1% or more). The rearrangement uses TRBV6-5 and TRBJ2-7; 12 positions agree with TRBD2. The trim removed 5 bases at V and 3 bases at J, leaving 5 bases unmatched. Germline loops: CDR1 MNHEY, CDR2 SVGAGI. This CDR3 contains 15 residues. The CDR3 reads CASSPGTSGFYEQYF. CDR3 DNA sequence: TGTGCCAGCAGTCCCGGGACTAGCGGGTTCTACGAGCAGTACTTC.

J is TRBJ2-5 and V is TRBV7-9; weak D call: TRBD1 (6 bases). CDR1 and CDR2 (germline): SEHNR, FQNEAQ (reference sequence). The CDR3 length is 14 residues. Trimming left V 2 bases short and J 6 bases short, with 13 bases between. The CDR3 sequence: CASSLPQGLKTQYF. Here the CDR3 DNA reads TGTGCCAGCAGCTTACCACAGGGTCTAAAGACCCAGTACTTC.

The chain has TRBV10-1 and TRBJ2-7; 9 bases agree with TRBD1. Germline CDR1 reads WNHNN; CDR2 reads SYGVQD (reference sequence). The V segment lost 5 bases and the J segment 13 bases; nucleotides outside the gene matches: 6. This CDR3 is 11 amino acids long. This CDR3 reads CASSSGQGLYF. The CDR3 DNA follows: TGCGCCAGCAGTAGCGGACAGGGGTTATACTTC.

This rearrangement joins TRBV9 to TRBJ1-3; no reliable D call. CDR3 length: 16 amino acids. Germline CDR1 reads SGDLS; CDR2 reads YYNGEE. Trimming took off 0 bases at V and 0 bases at J, with 10 bases between the two ends. The CDR3 spells CASSVDPGTSGNTIYF. The CDR3 bases are TGTGCCAGCAGCGTAGATCCGGGAACCTCTGGAAACACCATATATTTT.

The chain recombines TRBV6-5 with TRBJ2-3; TRBD2 matches at 7 bases. Germline V CDR1 and CDR2: MNHEY, SVGAGI. This CDR3 is 15 amino acids long. The V gene end was trimmed by 6 bases and the J gene end by 1 base; junction bases not matched to a gene: 7. CDR3 sequence reads: CASRRGGSGTDTQYF. Written as DNA, the CDR3 is TGTGCCAGCAGGAGGGGCGGGAGCGGCACAGATACGCAGTATTTT.

The chain joins TRBV15 to TRBJ1-2; tentatively, D is TRBD1 (6 bases). Per germline, CDR1 LNHNV and CDR2 YYDKDF (reference sequence). Trimming removed 4 bases from V and 6 bases from J, with 12 bases in between. This CDR3 region has 13 residues. The CDR3 protein is CATSTGQSDGYTF. The DNA of the CDR3 is TGTGCCACCAGCACTGGACAGTCGGATGGCTACACCTTC.

The DNA of the CDR3 is TGTGCCACGATAGATAACACAGATACGCAGTATTTT. It encodes CATIDNTDTQYF. The V and J genes are TRBV27 and TRBJ2-3; D unclear. This CDR3 has 12 amino acids. Germline V gene sequence: CDR1 MNHEY, CDR2 SMNVEV (reference sequence). The V end lost 10 bases, the J end lost 2 bases, and 10 bases lay between the germline ends.

The rearrangement joins TRBV6-2 or TRBV6-3 to TRBJ2-7; tentatively, D is TRBD2 (5 bases). V lost 5 bases to trimming and J lost 3 bases, with 23 bases between them. The germline CDR1 and CDR2 sequences are MNHEY and SVGEGT. This CDR3 is built from 17 residues. Here the CDR3 reads CASSRTGRPSAGYEQYF. DNA of the CDR3: TGTGCCAGCAGTCGTACCGGACGGCCCTCGGCGGGCTACGAGCAGTACTTC.

The chain employs TRBV7-2 and TRBJ2-7, with 9 bases matching TRBD1. With 1 base clipped from V and 3 bases from J, the junction kept 4 bases outside the gene matches. CDR3 length: 15 amino acids. Germline values: CDR1 SGHTA, CDR2 FQGNSA. CDR3 DNA: TGTGCCAGCAGCTTAGTTACAGGGGGCTTCTACGAGCAGTACTTC. Protein: CASSLVTGGFYEQYF.